The table lists the clone carrying this T cell receptor beta chain with a count of one. Its antigen is undetermined. This sample is part of a study of PD-1 blockade in classical Hodgkin lymphoma. This table comes from immunoSEQ multiplex PCR, and its TCRdb copy is limited to in-frame clones, with some not included. The table lists 28,000 or so clones, approximately 72% of them singletons, with approximately 3.6% in the top ten. Regarding time point: cycle 4 day 1 (C4D1), after more than five weeks of nivolumab. The patients all showed relapse after autologous stem cell transplantation, while their brentuximab vedotin exposure varied. Study results and caveats: By C4D1, CD4+ diversity increased significantly, especially in complete responders. Possibly reflecting disease activity or prior therapy, repertoire differences have causes that remain undefined. Relapsed/refractory patients reportedly had lower baseline diversity than newly diagnosed patients. Complete responders had baseline diversity similar to newly diagnosed patients.

The TCR comes from a human donor with classical Hodgkin lymphoma. Material: peripheral blood mononuclear cells (PBMCs), obtained before the fourth cycle of nivolumab.

In DNA, the CDR3 is TGTGCCAGCAGTTTCTTCAGTCAGGGAGGCGGCGAGCAGTACTTC. Its translation: CASSFFSQGGGEQYF. The rearrangement joins TRBV7-8 to TRBJ2-7; TRBD2 is a possible D gene (6 bases). Trimming took off 6 bases at V and 6 bases at J, with 21 bases between the two ends. The CDR3 is made up of 15 amino acids. Germline lookup yields CDR1 SGHVS and CDR2 FQNEAQ. Combining the CDR3 with reference TRBV7-8 and TRBJ2-7 gives the whole variable domain GAGVSQSPRYKVAKRGQDVALRCDPISGHVSLFWYQQALGQGPEFLTYFQNEAQLDKSGLPSDRFFAERPEGSVSTLKIQRTQQEDSAVYLCASSFFSQGGGEQYFGPGTRLTVT.